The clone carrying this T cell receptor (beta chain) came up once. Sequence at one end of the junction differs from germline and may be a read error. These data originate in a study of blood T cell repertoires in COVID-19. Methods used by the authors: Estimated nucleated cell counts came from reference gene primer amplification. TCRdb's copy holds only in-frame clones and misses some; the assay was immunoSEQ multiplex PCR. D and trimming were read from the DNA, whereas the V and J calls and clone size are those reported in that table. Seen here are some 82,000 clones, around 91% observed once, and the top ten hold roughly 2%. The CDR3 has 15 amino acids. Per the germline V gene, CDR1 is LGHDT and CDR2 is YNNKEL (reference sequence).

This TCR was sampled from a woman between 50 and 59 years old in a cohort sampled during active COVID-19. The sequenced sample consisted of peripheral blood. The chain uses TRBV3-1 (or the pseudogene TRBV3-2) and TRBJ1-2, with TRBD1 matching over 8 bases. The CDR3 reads CASSQADRGPYSYTF. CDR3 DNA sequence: TGTGCCAGCAGCCAAGCCGACAGGGGCCCCTATAGCTACACCTTC.